What follows is one T cell receptor beta chain and its context. The data were taken from a study of blood T cell repertoires in COVID-19. Across the study: From the United States, Italy and Spain came samples of acute and convalescent COVID-19. T cells, B-cell-depleted T cells, or PBMCs supplied cDNA or gDNA.

Per the original methods: Amplification with reference gene primers provided the estimates of nucleated cell counts. Here immunoSEQ multiplex PCR was the method, and the copy in TCRdb shows in-frame clones only, minus some. V, J and clone size are taken as reported in that table, and D and trimming were inferred from the DNA itself. The sample comprises about 210,000 clones, about 80% of which are singletons, and about 2.5% rests with the top ten. The CDR3 is 14 amino acids. Germline V gene sequence: CDR1 SGHNT, CDR2 YYREEE (reference sequence). V lost 3 bases to trimming and J lost 4 bases, with 11 bases between them.

The chain links TRBV5-4 to TRBJ1-3, with a weak D call TRBD1 (5 bases). This sequence was found in a woman aged 40 to 49 with active or convalescent COVID-19. The material sequenced was peripheral blood. The CDR3 nucleotides are TGTGCCAGCAGCTGGACGGGGGGGGGAAACACCATATATTTT. Residues: CASSWTGGGNTIYF.